This T cell receptor (beta chain) was retrieved from a study of neurological immune-mediated disorders. TCRdb re-called the 5' RACE reads through MiXCR, storing one row per CDR3 protein. The table lists roughly 16,000 distinct CDR3 sequences, over 12% of them singletons. The CDR3 length is 16 residues. With V trimmed by 10 bases and J by 0 bases, 4 bases remained unmatched. Germline lookup yields CDR1 WSHSY and CDR2 SAAADI. This clonotype was recorded many times. The sequenced sample was PBMCs. The chain employs TRBV10-2 and TRBJ2-2; 14 bases are a match to TRBD2. This sequence was found in a man between 60 and 70 years old with HTLV-1-associated myelopathy (HAM/TSP). This chain's CDR3 is CATRLAGGANTGELFF. CDR3 DNA: TGCGCCACCAGACTAGCGGGGGGGGCGAACACCGGGGAGCTGTTTTTT.